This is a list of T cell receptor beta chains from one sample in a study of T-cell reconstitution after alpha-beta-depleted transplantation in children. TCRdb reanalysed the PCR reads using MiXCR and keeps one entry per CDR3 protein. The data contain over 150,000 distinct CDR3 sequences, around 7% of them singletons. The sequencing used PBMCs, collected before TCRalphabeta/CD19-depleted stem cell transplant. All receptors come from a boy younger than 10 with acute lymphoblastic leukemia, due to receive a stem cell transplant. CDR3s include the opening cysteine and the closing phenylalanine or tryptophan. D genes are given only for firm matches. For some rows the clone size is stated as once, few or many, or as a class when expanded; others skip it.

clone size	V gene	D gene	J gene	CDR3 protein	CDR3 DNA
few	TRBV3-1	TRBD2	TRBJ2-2	CASSRLAGGANTGELFF	TGTGCCAGCAGCCGCCTTGCGGGGGGAGCGAACACCGGGGAGCTGTTTTTT
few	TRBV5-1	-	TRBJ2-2	CASSLGPVNRELFF	TGCGCCAGCAGCTTGGGACCCGTAAACAGGGAGCTGTTTTTT
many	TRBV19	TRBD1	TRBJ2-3	CASSTGQGAPDTQYF	TGTGCCAGTAGTACCGGACAGGGGGCCCCAGATACGCAGTATTTT
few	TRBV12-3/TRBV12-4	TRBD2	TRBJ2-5	CASGGVIASETQYF	TGTGCCAGCGGGGGGGTAATAGCTAGCGAGACCCAGTACTTC
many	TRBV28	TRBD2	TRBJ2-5	CASSVAGGPQETQYF	TGTGCCAGCAGTGTGGCGGGAGGCCCCCAAGAGACCCAGTACTTC
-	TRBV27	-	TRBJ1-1	CASNADPDTEAFF	TGTGCCAGCAACGCAGACCCGGACACTGAAGCTTTCTTT
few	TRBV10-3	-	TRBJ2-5	CAISENRQETQYF	TGTGCCATCAGTGAGAACAGGCAAGAGACCCAGTACTTC
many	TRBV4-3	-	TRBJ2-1	CASSQDSLLSSYNEQFF	TGCGCCAGCAGCCAAGATAGTCTCCTAAGCTCCTACAATGAGCAGTTCTTC
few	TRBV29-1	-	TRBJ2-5	CSVAVGQETQYF	TGCAGCGTCGCGGTGGGCCAAGAGACCCAGTACTTC
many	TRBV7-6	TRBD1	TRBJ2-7	CASSLNPGTASYEQYF	TGTGCCAGCAGCTTAAATCCCGGGACAGCGTCCTACGAGCAGTACTTC
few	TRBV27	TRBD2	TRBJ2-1	CASSSGLAGGRNYNEQFF	TGTGCCAGCAGTTCGGGACTAGCGGGAGGACGCAATTACAATGAGCAGTTCTTC
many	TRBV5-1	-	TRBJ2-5	CASSLEYGEETQYF	TGCGCCAGCAGCTTGGAGTACGGAGAAGAGACCCAGTACTTC
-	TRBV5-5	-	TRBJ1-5	CASSLSLIKSNQPQHF	TGTGCCAGCAGCTTGAGTCTGATAAAAAGCAATCAGCCCCAGCATTTT
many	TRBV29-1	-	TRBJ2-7	CSALIRNPYEQYF	TGCAGCGCATTGATTAGGAACCCCTACGAGCAGTACTTC
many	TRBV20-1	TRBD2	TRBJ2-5	CSARDKAGGWETQYF	TGCAGTGCTAGAGATAAAGCGGGAGGGTGGGAGACCCAGTACTTC
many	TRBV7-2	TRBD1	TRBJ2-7	CASSLGQSASYEQYF	TGTGCCAGCAGCTTGGGACAGTCGGCCTCCTACGAGCAGTACTTC
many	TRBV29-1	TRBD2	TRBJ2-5	CSVEDLSAGGYERETQYF	TGCAGCGTTGAAGATCTTTCAGCGGGGGGGTACGAACGAGAGACCCAGTACTTC
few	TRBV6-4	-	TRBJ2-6	CASSDSDSSGANVLTF	TGTGCCAGCAGTGACTCGGACAGCTCTGGGGCCAACGTCCTGACTTTC
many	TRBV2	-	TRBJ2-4	CASSEERLAKNIQYF	TGTGCCAGCAGTGAAGAGAGATTAGCCAAAAACATTCAGTACTTC
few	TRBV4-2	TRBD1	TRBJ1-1	CASSRVGQGMNTEAFF	TGTGCCAGCAGCCGTGTGGGACAGGGGATGAACACTGAAGCTTTCTTT
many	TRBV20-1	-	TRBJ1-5	CSAIGGLNQPQHF	TGCAGTGCTATAGGCGGGCTCAATCAGCCCCAGCATTTT
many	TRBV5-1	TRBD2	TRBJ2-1	CASSSLASGRADAEQFF	TGCGCCAGCAGCTCTTTGGCTAGCGGGAGGGCCGATGCTGAGCAGTTCTTC
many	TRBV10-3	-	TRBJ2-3	CAIKARGPTDTQYF	TGTGCCATCAAAGCACGGGGCCCCACAGATACGCAGTATTTT
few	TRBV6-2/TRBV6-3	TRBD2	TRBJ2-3	CASSYTGGSTDTQYF	TGTGCCAGCAGTTACACGGGAGGGAGCACAGATACGCAGTATTTT
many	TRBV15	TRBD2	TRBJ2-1	CATSSMRELRNEQFF	TGTGCCACCAGCAGTATGCGGGAGTTAAGAAATGAGCAGTTCTTC
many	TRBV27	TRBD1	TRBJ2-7	CASSPGQIYYEQYF	TGTGCCAGCAGTCCGGGACAGATTTATTACGAGCAGTACTTC
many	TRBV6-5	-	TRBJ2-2	CASQPGLMAGELFF	TGTGCCAGTCAGCCGGGATTAATGGCCGGGGAGCTGTTTTTT
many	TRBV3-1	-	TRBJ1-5	CASSQDSRASNQPQHF	TGTGCCAGCAGCCAAGACTCCCGCGCGAGCAATCAGCCCCAGCATTTT
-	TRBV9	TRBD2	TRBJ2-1	CASSPRLAGVPGEQFF	TGTGCCAGCAGCCCAAGGCTAGCGGGAGTCCCCGGTGAGCAGTTCTTC
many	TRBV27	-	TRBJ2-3	CASSLRAVDTQYF	TGTGCCAGCAGCCTCAGGGCGGTAGATACGCAGTATTTT
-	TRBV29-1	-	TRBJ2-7	CSAVGPSYEQYF	TGCAGCGCCGTTGGCCCTTCCTACGAGCAGTACTTC
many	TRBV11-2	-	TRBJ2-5	CASSSGQKETQYF	TGTGCCAGCAGCTCCGGACAGAAAGAGACCCAGTACTTC
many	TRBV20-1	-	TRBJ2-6	CSALNPGANVLTF	TGCAGTGCTCTGAATCCTGGGGCCAACGTCCTGACTTTC
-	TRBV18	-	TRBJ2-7	CASSQIFPLRRRLSYEQYF	TGTGCCAGCTCGCAAATTTTCCCCCTGAGGAGGCGGCTCTCCTACGAGCAGTACTTC
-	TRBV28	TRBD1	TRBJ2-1	CASSPPTGQGRSPYNEQFF	TGTGCCAGCAGTCCCCCGACGGGACAGGGTCGTAGCCCCTACAATGAGCAGTTCTTC
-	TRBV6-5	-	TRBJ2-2	CASSYSPTGELFF	TGTGCCAGCAGTTACTCGCCGACCGGGGAGCTGTTTTTT
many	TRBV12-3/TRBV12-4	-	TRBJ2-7	CASSPGPGPGSYEQYF	TGTGCCAGCAGTCCCGGTCCAGGGCCAGGGTCCTACGAGCAGTACTTC
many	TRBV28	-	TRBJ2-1	CASSLYSGGTNDNEQFF	TGTGCCAGCAGTTTATATTCGGGGGGCACCAACGACAATGAGCAGTTCTTC
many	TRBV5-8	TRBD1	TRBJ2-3	CASSNPPGTGTDTQYF	TGTGCCAGCAGCAACCCTCCCGGGACAGGGACAGATACGCAGTATTTT
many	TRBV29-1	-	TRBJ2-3	CSVDRGALRDTQYF	TGCAGCGTTGATAGGGGAGCATTAAGAGATACGCAGTATTTT
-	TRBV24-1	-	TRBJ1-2	CATSDYRVGGYTF	TGTGCCACCAGTGATTACAGGGTCGGCGGCTACACCTTC
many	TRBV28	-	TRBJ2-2	CASSKLGSNTGELFF	TGTGCCAGCAGCAAGTTGGGCAGCAACACCGGGGAGCTGTTTTTT
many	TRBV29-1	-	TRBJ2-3	CSAYAGSDTQYF	TGCAGCGCCTACGCAGGCTCGGATACGCAGTATTTT
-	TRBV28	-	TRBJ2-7	CASSLNSLSDEQYF	TGTGCCAGCAGTTTAAATTCCTTATCGGACGAGCAGTACTTC
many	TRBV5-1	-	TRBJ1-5	CASSLGGAQPQHF	TGCGCCAGCAGCTTGGGAGGAGCTCAGCCCCAGCATTTT
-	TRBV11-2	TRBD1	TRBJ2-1	CASSGPKGAEQFF	TGTGCCAGCAGCGGGCCCAAGGGGGCCGAGCAGTTCTTC
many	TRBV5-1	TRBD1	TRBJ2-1	CASSLLSMDRSYNEQFF	TGCGCCAGCAGCTTGCTGTCCATGGACAGGTCCTACAATGAGCAGTTCTTC
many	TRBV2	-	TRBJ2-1	CASKSESVNNEQFF	TGTGCCAGCAAAAGTGAGTCAGTAAACAATGAGCAGTTCTTC
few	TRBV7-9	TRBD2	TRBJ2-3	CASSRTSVSTDTQYF	TGTGCCAGCAGCCGTACTAGCGTCAGCACAGATACGCAGTATTTT
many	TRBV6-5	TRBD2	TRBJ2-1	CASSYPAPSGSYNEQFF	TGTGCCAGCAGTTACCCGGCCCCTAGCGGATCCTACAATGAGCAGTTCTTC
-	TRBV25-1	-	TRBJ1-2	CASSESGGGYGYTF	TGTGCCAGCAGTGAATCAGGTGGGGGCTATGGCTACACCTTC
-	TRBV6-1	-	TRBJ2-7	CAHGGGEEQYF	TGTGCCCATGGAGGTGGAGAAGAGCAGTACTTC
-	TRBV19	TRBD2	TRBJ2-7	CASSMGGFNEQYF	TGTGCCAGTAGTATGGGGGGGTTCAACGAGCAGTACTTC
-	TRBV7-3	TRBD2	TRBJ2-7	CASSLCLLAFEQYF	TGTGCCAGCAGCTTATGTCTACTAGCGTTCGAGCAGTACTTC
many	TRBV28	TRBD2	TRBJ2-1	CASSFGTSGRNEQFF	TGTGCCAGCAGTTTTGGGACTAGCGGGAGGAATGAGCAGTTCTTC